Here is one TCR beta chain with its context. Its antigen is unknown. The sample belongs to a study of shared clonotypes between healthy human individuals. Study conclusions and caveats: Some naive CD4 clonotypes, roughly 4.7%, turned up in common across several donors. Sample collection involved blood only; tissue repertoires are likely different.

Deletions cut 6 bases from V and 0 bases from J, with 11 bases between. This CDR3 contains 15 residues. Germline assignment: CDR1 LNHDA and CDR2 SQIVND (reference sequence). Nashville, Tennessee was home to all donors, each a Caucasian adult. For every subset, genomic DNA was evenly distributed across several immunoSEQ plates. Assay used: immunoSEQ multiplex PCR; TCRdb lists only in-frame clones, some missing. Among millions of clones listed, roughly 95% were seen once. The sequence was collected from a man between 18 and 35 years old in good health. The J gene is TRBJ2-2, the V gene TRBV19, with D tentatively TRBD1 (6 bases). The specimen was naive CD4+ T cells sorted from blood. Subset here: CD45RA+ positively selected. The CDR3 bases are TGTGCCAGTAGCAGGACAGTCGCGAACACCGGGGAGCTGTTTTTT. This gives the protein CASSRTVANTGELFF.